This T cell receptor (beta chain) was captured by sequencing in a study of T cells in Graves' hyperthyroidism and ophthalmopathy. The ends were cut back, 7 bases at V and 6 bases at J, with 6 bases in the middle. The CDR3 has 11 amino acids. Notes on the study in general: Most expanded thyroid clonotypes above 0.001 also appeared in blood. A model of 13 V-J pairs discriminated ophthalmopathy from stable hyperthyroidism.

Comments on this clonotype: What it recognizes is unknown.

Template material for amplifying TCR beta CDR3 regions consisted of RNA transcripts. HTBI primers drove first-round RT-PCR of the TCR CDR3. TCRdb itself ran the multiplex PCR reads through MiXCR, one entry per CDR3 protein. The repertoire holds over 300,000 distinct CDR3 sequences, with around 13% as singletons. The rearrangement joins TRBV12-3 or TRBV12-4 to TRBJ2-2; D gene ambiguous. This clonotype originated in a woman aged 55-75 years with Graves' hyperthyroidism. The specimen sequenced was blood. CDR3 protein: CASIRAGELFF. In DNA form, the CDR3 reads TGTGCCAGCATAAGGGCCGGGGAGCTGTTTTTT.